This T cell receptor (beta chain) was documented in a study of cytomegalovirus exposure and HLA in healthy donors. The overall study: Inside one of the first data releases sat around 80 million unique TCRs taken from HLA-typed donors.

Regarding the study as a whole: Among donors in an Asian-associated ancestry cluster, a later analysis reportedly found fewer N-insertions than the roughly 670-donor mean. HLA alleles were associated with fewer than 20,000 TCR beta sequences in a later analysis at 0.05 false discovery rate.

This PCR relied on a set of 60 Vbeta primers and 13 Jbeta primers. The table came from immunoSEQ multiplex PCR; TCRdb's copy has only in-frame clones and leaves some out. The sample yields approximately 220,000 clones, less than 85% seen once. The CDR3 consists of 17 residues. V lost 5 bases to trimming and J lost 5 bases, with 22 bases between them. In germline, CDR1 is SGHTA, CDR2 FQGTGA. Of note for this clone: What it binds is not known.

V usage is TRBV7-3 and J usage is TRBJ2-1, with D possibly matching TRBD2 (8 bases). This receptor was obtained from a man between 18 and 35 years old in good health and CMV-seronegative. The sample taken for sequencing was PBMCs. The CDR3 DNA is TGTGCCAGCAGCCCCCGGGAGGGGACAGCTGGGGACAATGAGCAGTTCTTC. Its translation: CASSPREGTAGDNEQFF. Combining the CDR3 with reference TRBV7-3 and TRBJ2-1 gives the whole variable domain GAGVSQTPSNKVTEKGKYVELRCDPISGHTALYWYRQSLGQGPEFLIYFQGTGAADDSGLPNDRFFAVRPEGSVSTLKIQRTERGDSAVYLCASSPREGTAGDNEQFFGPGTRLTVL.